The rows below give T cell receptor beta chains drawn from one sample of a study of somatic mutations in cytotoxic T cells in rheumatoid arthritis. Sequencing was performed with immunoSEQ multiplex PCR; in TCRdb, only in-frame clones are kept and a portion is missing. This table holds 15,000 to 20,000 clones, roughly four fifths found once. What was sequenced was CD8+ T cells sorted from blood. These receptors were obtained from a man aged 18 to 29 with rheumatoid arthritis. CDR3s include the opening cysteine and the closing phenylalanine or tryptophan. Each record gives: clone size, J gene, D gene, V gene, CDR3 protein, CDR3 DNA. D genes are given only for firm matches. Some rows mark clone size as missing; the rest say once, few, many or name a class of expanded clone.

>NA|TRBJ2-7|NA|TRBV19
CASSIALQGYEQYF
TGTGCCAGTAGTATCGCGCTCCAGGGCTACGAGCAGTACTTC
>once|TRBJ2-2|NA|TRBV13
CASSLWVEGTGELFF
TGTGCCAGCAGCTTGTGGGTAGAGGGCACCGGGGAGCTGTTTTTT
>NA|TRBJ1-4|NA|TRBV25-1
CASSESRELFF
TGTGCCAGCAGTGAAAGTCGGGAACTGTTTTTT
>NA|TRBJ2-1|NA|TRBV11-1
CASSPGARGRELRYNEQFF
TGTGCCAGCAGCCCCGGGGCCAGGGGGCGGGAGTTGAGATACAATGAGCAGTTCTTC
>NA|TRBJ1-1|TRBD1|TRBV6-1
CASSRTGGTEAFF
TGTGCCAGCAGTCGGACAGGTGGCACTGAAGCTTTCTTT
>NA|TRBJ2-7|NA|TRBV27
CASSLYGSRTYEQYF
TGTGCCAGCAGTTTATATGGAAGCCGAACCTACGAGCAGTACTTC
>NA|TRBJ2-7|NA|TRBV6-6
CAVGPTYEQYF
TGTGCCGTTGGTCCAACCTACGAGCAGTACTTC
>NA|TRBJ1-2|TRBD1|TRBV9
CASSEFSGGGYGYTF
TGTGCCAGCAGCGAATTTTCAGGGGGTGGCTATGGCTACACCTTC
>few|TRBJ1-5|TRBD1|TRBV19
CASSTPGQGIEYSNQPQHF
TGTGCCAGTAGTACACCGGGACAGGGGATTGAATATAGCAATCAGCCCCAGCATTTT
>once|TRBJ2-1|NA|TRBV10-2
CASSGALAGAHEQFF
TGCGCCAGCAGTGGGGCCCTTGCGGGGGCCCATGAGCAGTTCTTC
>NA|TRBJ2-7|NA|TRBV6-5
CASSLDAGSSYEQYF
TGTGCCAGCAGTCTAGATGCTGGTAGCTCCTACGAGCAGTACTTC
>NA|TRBJ2-2|NA|TRBV9
CASSVSGNTGELFF
TGTGCCAGCAGCGTATCCGGGAACACCGGGGAGCTGTTTTTT
>NA|TRBJ1-3|TRBD1|TRBV11-2
CASSSRDRELFGNTIYF
TGTGCCAGCAGCTCACGGGACAGGGAGCTTTTTGGAAACACCATATATTTT
>NA|TRBJ2-1|NA|TRBV2
CASTGFTSSYNEQFF
TGTGCCAGCACAGGGTTCACGAGCTCCTACAATGAGCAGTTCTTC
>few|TRBJ2-7|NA|TRBV2
CASSVLAGTYEQYF
TGTGCCAGCAGCGTCCTGGCAGGGACCTACGAGCAGTACTTC
>NA|TRBJ2-1|NA|TRBV19
CASSILLGNEQFF
TGTGCCAGTAGTATTCTCCTAGGCAATGAGCAGTTCTTC
>NA|TRBJ2-1|TRBD1|TRBV6-5
CASYDRGRIRQQFF
TGTGCCAGCTATGACAGGGGGCGGATCAGGCAGCAGTTCTTC
>NA|TRBJ2-5|NA|TRBV11-1
CASSEYPRELQETQYF
TGTGCCAGCAGCGAGTACCCCCGGGAACTCCAAGAGACCCAGTACTTC
>few|TRBJ2-7|NA|TRBV27
CASSSLGISYEQYF
TGTGCCAGCAGTTCCCTGGGGATTTCCTACGAGCAGTACTTC
>NA|TRBJ2-7|TRBD1|TRBV7-9
CASSLTRDRGDEQYF
TGTGCCAGCAGCTTAACCCGGGACAGGGGTGACGAGCAGTACTTC
>NA|TRBJ1-4|TRBD1|TRBV7-8
CASSFRGTANEKLFF
TGTGCCAGCAGCTTTCGCGGGACAGCTAATGAAAAACTGTTTTTT
>once|TRBJ1-2|NA|TRBV5-1
CASSLAPGVDLNYGYTF
TGCGCCAGCAGCTTGGCCCCAGGGGTGGACCTTAACTATGGCTACACCTTC
>NA|TRBJ2-2|NA|TRBV21-1
CASSKVSGSGELFF
TGTGCCAGCAGCAAAGTCTCGGGGTCCGGGGAGCTGTTTTTT
>NA|TRBJ1-2|NA|TRBV7-9
CASSLMRDIRYGYTF
TGTGCCAGCAGCTTGATGCGCGACATCCGCTATGGCTACACCTTC
>NA|TRBJ1-1|NA|TRBV5-5
CASSLAAFLGTTEAFF
TGTGCCAGCAGCTTGGCCGCGTTTTTGGGTACCACTGAAGCTTTCTTT
>NA|TRBJ2-7|NA|TRBV30
CAWKAGPYEQYF
TGTGCCTGGAAGGCAGGCCCCTACGAGCAGTACTTC
>NA|TRBJ1-5|NA|TRBV29-1
CSVVAGSGQPQHF
TGCAGCGTTGTAGCGGGGTCGGGTCAGCCCCAGCATTTT
>NA|TRBJ2-3|NA|TRBV11-2
CASSPDFWGDTQYF
TGTGCCAGCAGCCCGGACTTCTGGGGAGATACGCAGTATTTT
>NA|TRBJ2-4|NA|TRBV11-2
CASSLAGANPRSHIQYF
TGTGCCAGCAGCTTAGCGGGGGCTAATCCCCGATCTCACATTCAGTACTTC
>NA|TRBJ2-5|TRBD2|TRBV4-2
CASSLTGTSGGETQYF
TGTGCCAGCAGCCTCACCGGGACTAGCGGGGGAGAGACCCAGTACTTC